This TCR beta chain was recovered during a study of T cells after yellow fever vaccination. At the level of the study: Low-cell-number fractions were prepared with SMART-Seq v4 Ultra Low Input. Whole-study results and caveats: The appearance of a small share of clonotypes in both CD4 and CD8 compartments was observed. Secondary responses were weaker yet peaked faster, day 5 versus 15.

UMIs and a universal primer site were added when TCR cDNA was made by 5'RACE template switching. MiXCR, run by TCRdb on the 5' RACE reads, gives a single entry per CDR3 protein. Of some 350,000 distinct CDR3 sequences listed, roughly 4% are singletons. At least ten counts were recorded for this clonotype. Its matching antigen is unknown. The germline gives CDR1 SGHNT, CDR2 YYREEE (reference sequence). The CDR3 is 14 residues long. V gave up 4 bases and J gave up 0 bases, with 5 bases separating them. The input for sequencing was PBMCs, taken 5 days after the yellow fever booster vaccination. The chain recombines TRBV5-4 with TRBJ1-6; D is ambiguous. The source is a man aged 18 to 29 who received the YFV17D yellow fever vaccine. The CDR3 sequence: CASSLDSYNSPLHF. The CDR3 nucleotides read TGTGCCAGCAGCCTAGACTCCTATAATTCACCCCTCCACTTT.